This T cell receptor (beta chain) was sequenced in a study of shared clonotypes between healthy human individuals. Naive CD8 cells comprised CD45RO-negative, CCR7-positively selected cells, excluding terminally differentiated effector memory CD45RA+ cells. Replicate sorted-subset PCRs were loaded with approximately 190 ng DNA, tens of thousands of T cell genomes. Some clones are missing from TCRdb's copy, which holds only in-frame ones; the method was immunoSEQ multiplex PCR. The repertoire holds about 800,000 clones, with roughly 96% as singletons. The CDR3 runs 17 residues. CDR1 is ENHRY and CDR2 is SYGVKD in the germline V gene. Trimming cost V 7 bases and J 2 bases, with 21 bases left between them.

Sequencing was carried out using naive CD8+ T cells sorted from blood. The receptor comes from a man younger than 45 in good health. The rearrangement joins TRBV10-3 to TRBJ2-1, with D unresolved. This chain's CDR3 is CAITIHVVRAPYNEQFF. DNA for the CDR3: TGTGCCATCACCATCCATGTGGTACGGGCGCCCTACAATGAGCAGTTCTTC.